This entry concerns a single TCR beta chain. Original processing notes: The assay estimated nucleated cells by amplifying reference gene primers. Sequencing was performed with immunoSEQ multiplex PCR; in TCRdb, only in-frame clones are kept and a portion is missing. D and trimming were read from the DNA, whereas the V and J calls and clone size are those reported in that table. The sample has approximately 150,000 clones, approximately 81% seen once. These data are taken from a study of blood T cell repertoires in COVID-19. Per the germline V gene, CDR1 is SGHTA and CDR2 is FQGTGA. This CDR3 region has 12 residues. The V end lost 4 bases, the J end lost 6 bases, and 10 bases lay between the germline ends.

The origin of this receptor is a man aged 40-49 years with acute or convalescent COVID-19. The source material was peripheral blood. The chain has TRBV7-3 and TRBJ2-7; D is ambiguous. CDR3 bases: TGTGCCAGCAGCTCAGGTGATGCCGAGCAGTACTTC. This sequence encodes CASSSGDAEQYF.